This T cell receptor beta chain was profiled in a study of blood T cell repertoires in COVID-19. Everyone who took part was 18 to 89 years old, and they came from 24 US areas. TCRdb's table, derived via immunoSEQ multiplex PCR, lists solely in-frame clones and lacks some. The data show 220,000 or so clones, 82% seen once. About this clone itself: The same CDR3 arises from other DNA sequences in this sample as well.

Germline V gene data show CDR1 as SGHNT and CDR2 as YYREEE (reference sequence). V dropped 0 bases and J dropped 1 base, with 9 bases sitting between them. This CDR3 is built from 15 residues. The chain is built from TRBV5-4 and TRBJ2-3; maybe TRBD2 (6 bases). The sample comprised PBMCs or T cells enriched from blood (not recorded which). This TCR was sampled from a woman in her sixties or seventies who had recovered from COVID-19. DNA of the CDR3: TGTGCCAGCAGCTTGGATTGGGGGGGCACAGATACGCAGTATTTT. Translating it yields CASSLDWGGTDTQYF.